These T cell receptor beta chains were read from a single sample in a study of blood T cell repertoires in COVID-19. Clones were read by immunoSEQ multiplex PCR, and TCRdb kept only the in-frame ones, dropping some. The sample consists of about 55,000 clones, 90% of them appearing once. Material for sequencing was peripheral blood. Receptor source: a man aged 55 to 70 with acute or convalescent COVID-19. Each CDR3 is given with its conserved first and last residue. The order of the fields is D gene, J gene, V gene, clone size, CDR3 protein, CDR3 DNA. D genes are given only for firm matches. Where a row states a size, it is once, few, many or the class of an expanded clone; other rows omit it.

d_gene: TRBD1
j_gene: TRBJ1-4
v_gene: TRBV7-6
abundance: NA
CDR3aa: CASSADRVGSTNEKLFF
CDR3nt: TGTGCCAGCAGCGCCGACAGGGTGGGTTCGACTAATGAAAAACTGTTTTTT

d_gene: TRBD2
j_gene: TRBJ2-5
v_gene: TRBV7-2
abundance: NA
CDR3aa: CASSIGLAGQETQYF
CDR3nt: TGTGCCAGCAGTATCGGACTAGCGGGACAAGAGACCCAGTACTTC

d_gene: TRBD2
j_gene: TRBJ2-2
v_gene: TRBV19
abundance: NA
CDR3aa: CASSTSGRSNTGELFF
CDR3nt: TGTGCCAGTAGTACCAGCGGGAGGTCGAACACCGGGGAGCTGTTTTTT

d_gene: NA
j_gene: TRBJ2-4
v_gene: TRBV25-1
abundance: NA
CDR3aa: CASSAQERTIQYF
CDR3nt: TGTGCCAGCAGTGCTCAAGAGAGGACTATTCAGTACTTC

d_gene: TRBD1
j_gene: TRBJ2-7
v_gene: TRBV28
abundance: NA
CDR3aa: CASTKQGTHYEQYF
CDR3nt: TGTGCCAGCACCAAACAGGGGACCCACTACGAGCAGTACTTC

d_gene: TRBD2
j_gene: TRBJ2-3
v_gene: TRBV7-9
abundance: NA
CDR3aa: CASSFSSGRANTQYF
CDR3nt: TGTGCCAGCAGCTTCTCTAGCGGGAGGGCTAATACGCAGTATTTT

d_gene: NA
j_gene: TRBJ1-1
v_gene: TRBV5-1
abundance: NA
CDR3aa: CASSLTTGPAEAFF
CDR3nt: TGCGCCAGCAGCTTGACCACAGGGCCCGCTGAAGCTTTCTTT

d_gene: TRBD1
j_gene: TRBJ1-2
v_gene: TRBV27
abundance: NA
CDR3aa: CASSSPGQDYGYTF
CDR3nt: TGTGCCAGCAGTTCCCCGGGACAGGACTATGGCTACACCTTC

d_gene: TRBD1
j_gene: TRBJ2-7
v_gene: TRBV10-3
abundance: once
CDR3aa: CAIRNRGSSYEQYF
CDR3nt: TGTGCCATCAGGAACAGGGGAAGCTCCTACGAGCAGTACTTC

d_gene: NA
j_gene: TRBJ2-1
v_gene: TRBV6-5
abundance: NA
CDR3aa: CASSWGDEQFF
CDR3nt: TGTGCCAGCAGTTGGGGGGATGAGCAGTTCTTC

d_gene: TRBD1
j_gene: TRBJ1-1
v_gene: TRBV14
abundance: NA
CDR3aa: CASSQTGGWYTEAFF
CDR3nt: TGTGCCAGCAGCCAGACAGGGGGTTGGTACACTGAAGCTTTCTTT

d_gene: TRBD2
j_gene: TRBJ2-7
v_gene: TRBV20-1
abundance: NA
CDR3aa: CSASSLAGAEQYF
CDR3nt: TGCAGTGCTAGTAGTCTAGCGGGAGCAGAGCAGTACTTC